Given below is one T cell receptor beta chain in context. Seattle patients were enrolled while actively infected and followed longitudinally. Germline assignment: CDR1 SGDLS and CDR2 YYNGEE. The CDR3 has 15 residues. The V end was cut by 6 bases, the J end by 3 bases, with 13 bases between. This entry comes from a study of blood T cell repertoires in COVID-19. Produced via immunoSEQ multiplex PCR; TCRdb's table is partial and in-frame only. Here the sample spans around 300,000 clones, 75% to 90% being singletons. The chain links TRBV9 to TRBJ2-6; D is possibly TRBD2 (5 bases). The sample consisted of peripheral blood. The TCR was taken from a woman in her 70s with COVID-19, enrolled during active disease. The CDR3 DNA reads TGTGCCAGCAACGACCCCGGGGTTGGGGCCAACGTCCTGACTTTC. Translating it yields CASNDPGVGANVLTF.